The 32 T cell receptor beta chains below come from one sample, sequenced in a study of blood T cell repertoires in COVID-19. Here immunoSEQ multiplex PCR was the method, and the copy in TCRdb shows in-frame clones only, minus some. The top ten clones hold roughly 3.2% of a sample with 450,000 to 500,000 clones, over 75% of them seen once. Sequenced input: peripheral blood. The receptors were sampled from a human donor in a cohort sampled during active COVID-19.

The chain is built from TRBV30 and TRBJ2-1; tentatively, D is TRBD1 (6 bases). The CDR3 is 13 residues long. Germline V lookup: CDR1 GTSNPN, CDR2 SVGIG (reference sequence). V was pared by 8 bases and J by 8 bases, with 19 bases between. In DNA form, the CDR3 reads TGTGCCAGATTGGAACAGGGTTTCTATGAGCAGTTCTTC. Translated, it gives CARLEQGFYEQFF.

This clone was recorded a few times. The chain couples TRBV3-1 (or the pseudogene TRBV3-2) to TRBJ2-3, with 9 nucleotides matching TRBD2. The length of the CDR3 is 17 residues. From germline, CDR1 is LGHDT and CDR2 YNNKEL (reference sequence). Germline trimming cut 4 bases from V and 3 bases from J; bases unmatched to any gene: 11. CDR3 protein: CASSPRGAGGPTDTQYF. The DNA for the CDR3 is TGTGCCAGCAGCCCCCGGGGGGCGGGAGGGCCTACAGATACGCAGTATTTT.

V gene TRBV6-2 or TRBV6-3 combines with J gene TRBJ2-1; unclear D gene. V lost 0 bases, J lost 8 bases, and 11 bases lay in between. The CDR3 has 14 residues. CDR1 is MNHEY and CDR2 is SVGEGT in the germline V gene. This CDR3 is CASSYSNNPYEQFF. The CDR3 region has the DNA TGTGCCAGCAGTTACTCGAACAACCCCTATGAGCAGTTCTTC.

This clone was found many times. The chain uses TRBV9 and TRBJ2-7; 13 positions match TRBD2. Trimming removed 3 bases from V and 6 bases from J; junction bases left unmatched: 6. The CDR3 is 15 residues long. Germline V lookup: CDR1 SGDLS, CDR2 YYNGEE. The CDR3 spells CASSASGTSGTEQYF. The CDR3 region has the DNA TGTGCCAGCAGCGCCTCCGGGACTAGCGGGACCGAGCAGTACTTC.

This chain joins TRBV6-2 or TRBV6-3 and TRBJ1-1; no definite D call. From germline, CDR1 is MNHEY and CDR2 SVGEGT. V was clipped by 4 bases and J by 5 bases, with 14 bases between them. The CDR3 totals 14 residues. The CDR3: CASSWQDFGTEAFF. The CDR3 DNA is TGTGCCAGCAGTTGGCAGGACTTCGGGACTGAAGCTTTCTTT.

The chain has TRBV19 and TRBJ1-2; TRBD1 matches at 7 bases. Trimming at V came to 6 bases and at J to 2 bases, leaving 9 bases not matched to a gene. Germline CDR1 reads LNHDA; CDR2 reads SQIVND (reference sequence). CDR3 size: 15 residues. The CDR3 protein is CASSLTQGVNYGYTF. The CDR3, as DNA: TGTGCCAGTAGCCTCACTCAGGGGGTAAACTATGGCTACACCTTC.

The V and J genes are TRBV19 and TRBJ2-2; 8 nucleotides match TRBD2. CDR1 is LNHDA, CDR2 SQIVND, per germline (reference sequence). This CDR3 contains 15 residues. The V segment lost 8 bases and the J segment 7 bases; nucleotides outside the gene matches: 12. The CDR3 nucleotides are TGTGCCAGTTCGATCCCGGGACTAGAGGTCGGGGAGCTGTTTTTT. This translates into CASSIPGLEVGELFF.

CDR3 residues: CASSQDFSQRSGIQYF. The CDR3 nucleotides read TGTGCCAGCAGCCAAGATTTTAGTCAACGGAGTGGCATTCAGTACTTC. This chain connects TRBV3-1 (or the pseudogene TRBV3-2) to TRBJ2-4; no clear D gene. V shed 0 bases and J shed 9 bases, with 18 bases lying between them. This CDR3 has 16 residues. Germline V lookup: CDR1 LGHDT, CDR2 YNNKEL (reference sequence).

The sample holds one count of this clone. The genes are TRBV27 and TRBJ2-3, with D perhaps matching TRBD2 (5 bases). CDR3 size: 16 residues. Germline V lookup: CDR1 MNHEY, CDR2 SMNVEV (reference sequence). Trimming shortened V by 7 bases and J by 1 base, and 18 bases separated the two germline ends. The CDR3 here is CASTSGRAGGTDTQYF. The CDR3 DNA reads TGTGCCAGCACCTCAGGACGTGCCGGGGGCACAGATACGCAGTATTTT.

The gene calls are TRBV7-6 and TRBJ1-2; 9 positions agree with TRBD1. V shed 3 bases and J 8 bases; nucleotides not matched to a gene: 4. The CDR3 has 13 residues. Germline V gene data show CDR1 as SGHVS and CDR2 as FNYEAQ. The CDR3 DNA sequence: TGTGCCAGCAGCTTGCTAGGACAGGGGGGCTACACCTTC. Its protein product is CASSLLGQGGYTF.

A few counts support this clone. The V call is TRBV9, the J call TRBJ2-3; a weak D match, TRBD1 (6 bases). The CDR3 contains 15 residues. Trimming cost V 0 bases and J 0 bases, with 8 bases left between them. Germline CDR1 reads SGDLS; CDR2 reads YYNGEE. The CDR3 sequence: CASSVAGHSTDTQYF. CDR3 nucleotide sequence: TGTGCCAGCAGCGTAGCGGGACACAGCACAGATACGCAGTATTTT.

This clone was observed a handful of times. The V gene is TRBV2, the J gene TRBJ2-7; D might be TRBD2 (6 bases). The CDR3 length is 14 residues. Looked up from germline, CDR1 is SNHLY and CDR2 is FYNNEI. The ends were cut back, 7 bases at V and 3 bases at J, with 16 bases in the middle. The CDR3 is CASTTRRGSYEQYF. For the CDR3, the DNA is TGTGCCAGCACCACTCGGAGGGGTAGCTACGAGCAGTACTTC.

CDR3 loop: CASSYRVTGGSEAFF. CDR3 nucleotide sequence: TGTGCCAGCAGTTACAGGGTAACAGGGGGCTCTGAAGCTTTCTTT. The genes are TRBV6-5 and TRBJ1-1; 9 bases match TRBD1. CDR3 length: 15 amino acids. Germline CDR1 reads MNHEY; CDR2 reads SVGAGI. The junction had 7 bases not matched to a gene; V was cut back by 2 bases and J by 6 bases.

The gene calls are TRBV3-1 (or the pseudogene TRBV3-2) and TRBJ2-3; 9 bases agree with TRBD2. CDR1 and CDR2 from the germline V gene are LGHDT and YNNKEL (reference sequence). J gave up 8 bases and V 4 bases, and 10 bases lay outside the gene matches. The CDR3 totals 15 residues. CDR3 nucleotide sequence: TGTGCCAGCAGCCCAGGGGCGGGAGGGCCTGTTACGCAGTATTTT. Encoded protein: CASSPGAGGPVTQYF.

This chain connects TRBV3-1 (or the pseudogene TRBV3-2) to TRBJ2-2, with D perhaps TRBD1 (6 bases). The CDR3 extends over 15 amino acids. Trimming pared 3 bases from V and 3 bases from J, leaving 11 bases between. From germline, CDR1 is LGHDT and CDR2 YNNKEL (reference sequence). CDR3 in DNA: TGTGCCAGCAGCCATGGGACACAACACACCGGGGAGCTGTTTTTT. This sequence encodes CASSHGTQHTGELFF.

CDR3 sequence: CASCSGRENTEAFF. CDR3 DNA: TGTGCCAGCTGCTCGGGTAGAGAGAACACTGAAGCTTTCTTT. V gene TRBV6-5 combines with J gene TRBJ1-1, with D unclear. Trimming pared 8 bases from V and 1 base from J, leaving 14 bases between. This CDR3 has 14 residues. CDR1 is MNHEY and CDR2 is SVGAGI in the germline V gene.

CDR3 residues: CASSPTSLGQETQYF. The CDR3 bases are TGTGCCAGCAGCCCGACTAGCTTGGGCCAAGAGACCCAGTACTTC. The chain combines TRBV5-5 with TRBJ2-5; 7 nucleotides match TRBD2. The CDR3 length is 15 residues. Looked up from germline, CDR1 is SGHKS and CDR2 is YYEKEE (reference sequence). The V and J ends lost 4 bases and 1 base, in that order; junction bases with no gene match: 7.

J is TRBJ2-3 and V is TRBV29-1; 15 nucleotides agree with TRBD2. J was trimmed by 5 bases and V by 5 bases; bases with no gene match: 5. This CDR3 region has 15 residues. Germline assignment: CDR1 SQVTM and CDR2 ANQGSEA. This CDR3 is CSVWGLAGGLDTQYF. The CDR3 DNA reads as TGCAGCGTTTGGGGACTAGCGGGGGGCTTAGATACGCAGTATTTT.

The chain links TRBV2 to TRBJ2-1, with D perhaps TRBD2 (5 bases). The CDR3 loop spans 14 amino acids. Germline CDR1 is SNHLY and CDR2 is FYNNEI. Trimming pared 1 base from V and 7 bases from J, leaving 11 bases between. The CDR3 coding sequence is TGTGCCAGCAGTGAAGGTCTAGCTGTGAATGAGCAGTTCTTC. It yields the protein CASSEGLAVNEQFF.

The chain couples TRBV6-5 to TRBJ1-6, with D possibly matching TRBD1 (6 bases). V was pared by 2 bases and J by 9 bases, with 8 bases between. Germline values: CDR1 MNHEY, CDR2 SVGAGI. CDR3 length: 13 residues. The CDR3 loop reads CASSYLRGSPLHF. DNA of the CDR3: TGTGCCAGCAGTTACCTCAGGGGTTCACCCCTCCACTTT.

This clone was detected once. V and J are TRBV19 and TRBJ2-1; D might be TRBD2 (6 bases). In germline, CDR1 is LNHDA, CDR2 SQIVND (reference sequence). V was clipped by 1 base and J by 9 bases, with 7 bases between them. The CDR3 extends over 12 amino acids. The CDR3 sequence: CASSIAGGEQFF. CDR3 DNA sequence: TGTGCCAGTAGTATAGCCGGGGGTGAGCAGTTCTTC.

This chain connects TRBV7-2 to TRBJ1-2; 8 bases align to TRBD1. Germline CDR1 is SGHTA and CDR2 is FQGNSA. This CDR3 has 15 amino acids. Unmatched junction bases numbered 9, after V lost 5 bases and J lost 4 bases. CDR3 sequence reads: CASSPGQGLAYGYTF. The DNA of the CDR3 is TGTGCCAGCAGCCCCGGACAGGGCCTAGCCTATGGCTACACCTTC.

The chain recombines TRBV7-9 with TRBJ1-2; perhaps TRBD1 as D (5 bases). CDR3 length equals 15 residues. Trimming stripped 2 bases from V and 0 bases from J, with 10 bases between. CDR1 and CDR2 from the germline V gene are SEHNR and FQNEAQ (reference sequence). CDR3 residues: CASSLFTGTNYGYTF. CDR3 bases: TGTGCCAGCAGCTTATTTACAGGCACTAACTATGGCTACACCTTC.

V is TRBV9 and J is TRBJ2-3; 8 bases agree with TRBD1. Trimming at V came to 4 bases and at J to 4 bases, leaving 8 bases not matched to a gene. Germline CDR1 is SGDLS and CDR2 is YYNGEE. The CDR3 consists of 15 residues. CDR3 DNA sequence: TGTGCCAGCAGCTACAGGGGGTCGGTTCCAGATACGCAGTATTTT. Amino acid sequence: CASSYRGSVPDTQYF.

The gene calls are TRBV27 and TRBJ1-1; D unclear. The CDR3 spans 15 residues. CDR1 and CDR2 from the germline V gene are MNHEY and SMNVEV (reference sequence). Trimming took 3 bases from V and 4 from J, leaving 15 bases between them. CDR3: CASSFRATAGTEAFF. CDR3 coding DNA: TGTGCCAGCAGTTTTCGGGCAACCGCGGGCACTGAAGCTTTCTTT.

The chain joins TRBV5-4 to TRBJ2-4, with D perhaps matching TRBD1 (6 bases). The CDR3 totals 16 residues. In germline, CDR1 is SGHNT, CDR2 YYREEE (reference sequence). Trimming pared 4 bases from V and 7 bases from J, leaving 21 bases between. In nucleotides, the CDR3 is TGTGCCAGCAGCCCGAGGCCCCAGGGGCGTGAGAACATTCAGTACTTC. This gives the protein CASSPRPQGRENIQYF.

This chain joins TRBV6-5 and TRBJ1-3; D is possibly TRBD1 (6 bases). The germline gives CDR1 MNHEY, CDR2 SVGAGI. V dropped 7 bases and J dropped 3 bases, with 13 bases sitting between them. This CDR3 is 14 amino acids long. The CDR3 sequence is CASTAGQRGNTIYF. The CDR3 bases are TGTGCCAGCACCGCCGGACAGCGTGGAAACACCATATATTTT.

The chain combines TRBV10-3 with TRBJ2-3; 13 bases are shared with TRBD2. J lost 0 bases, V lost 8 bases, and 2 bases had no gene match. CDR1 and CDR2 from the germline V gene are ENHRY and SYGVKD. There are 15 residues in the CDR3. The CDR3 nucleotides read TGTGCCATCGGGACTAGCGGGATCAGCACAGATACGCAGTATTTT. Its protein product is CAIGTSGISTDTQYF.

V usage is TRBV18 and J usage is TRBJ1-1; 7 bases align to TRBD1. The CDR3 consists of 16 residues. Germline CDR1 KGHSH, CDR2 LQKENI. J lost 11 bases, V lost 1 base, and 16 bases had no gene match. CDR3 sequence reads: CASSPRQGTAGVEAFF. The CDR3 nucleotides are TGTGCCAGCTCACCACGGCAAGGGACAGCCGGAGTGGAGGCTTTCTTT.

The V gene is TRBV9, the J gene TRBJ2-7, with 7 bases matching TRBD2. Germline values: CDR1 SGDLS, CDR2 YYNGEE. The CDR3 length is 13 residues. The V and J ends lost 4 bases and 7 bases, in that order; junction bases with no gene match: 8. CDR3 region: CASSSAGTREQYF. CDR3 DNA: TGTGCCAGCAGCTCAGCGGGGACCAGGGAGCAGTACTTC. Full variable domain (rest looked up from reference TRBV9 and TRBJ2-7): DSGVTQTPKHLITATGQRVTLRCSPRSGDLSVYWYQQSLDQGLQFLIQYYNGEERAKGNILERFSAQQFPDLHSELNLSSLELGDSALYFCASSSAGTREQYFGPGTRLTVT.

The chain employs TRBV12-3 or TRBV12-4 and TRBJ2-7; D remains ambiguous. V was shortened by 1 base and J by 4 bases, with 5 bases between the two germline ends. This CDR3 spans 12 amino acids. The CDR3 sequence: CASSLVVYEQYF. The CDR3 DNA follows: TGTGCCAGCAGTTTAGTAGTTTACGAGCAGTACTTC.

In its sample, this clone was seen many times. CDR3 nucleotides: TGTGCCAGTCCCGGCGGGAATCAGCCCCAGCATTTT. Translated, it gives CASPGGNQPQHF. The genes are TRBV19 and TRBJ1-5; D is unclear. The germline gives CDR1 LNHDA, CDR2 SQIVND (reference sequence). CDR3 length: 12 residues. V lost 8 bases, J lost 4 bases, and 9 bases lay in between. The entire variable domain, with the rest obtained from reference TRBV19 and TRBJ1-5, is as follows: DGGITQSPKYLFRKEGQNVTLSCEQNLNHDAMYWYRQDPGQGLRLIYYSQIVNDFQKGDIAEGYSVSREKKESFPLTVTSAQKNPTAFYLCASPGGNQPQHFGDGTRLSIL.